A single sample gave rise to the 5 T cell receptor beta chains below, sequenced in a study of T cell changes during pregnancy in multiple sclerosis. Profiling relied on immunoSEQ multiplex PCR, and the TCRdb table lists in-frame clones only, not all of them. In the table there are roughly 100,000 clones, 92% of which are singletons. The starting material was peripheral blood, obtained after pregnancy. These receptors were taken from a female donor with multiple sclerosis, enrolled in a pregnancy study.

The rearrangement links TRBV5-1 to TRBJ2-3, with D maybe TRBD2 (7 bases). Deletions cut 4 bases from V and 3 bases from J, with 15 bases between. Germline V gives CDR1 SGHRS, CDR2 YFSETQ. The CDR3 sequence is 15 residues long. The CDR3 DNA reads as TGCGCCAGCAGCCCGGTACAGGGAGGGACAGATACGCAGTATTTT. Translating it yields CASSPVQGGTDTQYF.

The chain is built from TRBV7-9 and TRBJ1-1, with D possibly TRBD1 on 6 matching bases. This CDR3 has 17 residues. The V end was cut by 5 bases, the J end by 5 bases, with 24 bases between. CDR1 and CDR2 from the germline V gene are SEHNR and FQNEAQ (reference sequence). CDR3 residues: CASSLATTGQVGTEAFF. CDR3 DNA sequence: TGTGCCAGCAGCCTTGCCACGACAGGCCAAGTTGGGACTGAAGCTTTCTTT. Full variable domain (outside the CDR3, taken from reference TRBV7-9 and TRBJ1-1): DTGVSQNPRHKITKRGQNVTFRCDPISEHNRLYWYRQTLGQGPEFLTYFQNEAQLEKSRLLSDRFSAERPKGSFSTLEIQRTEQGDSAMYLCASSLATTGQVGTEAFFGQGTRLTVV.

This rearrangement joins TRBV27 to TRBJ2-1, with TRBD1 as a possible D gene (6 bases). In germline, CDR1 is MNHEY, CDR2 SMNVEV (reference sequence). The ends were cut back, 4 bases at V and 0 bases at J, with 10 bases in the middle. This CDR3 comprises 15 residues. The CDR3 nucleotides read TGTGCCAGCAGTTCTCCGGGACACTCCTACAATGAGCAGTTCTTC. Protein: CASSSPGHSYNEQFF.

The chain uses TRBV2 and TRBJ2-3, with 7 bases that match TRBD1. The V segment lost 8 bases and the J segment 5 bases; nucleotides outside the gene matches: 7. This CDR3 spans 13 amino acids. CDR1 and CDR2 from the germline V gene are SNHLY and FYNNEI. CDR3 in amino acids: CASQTGFKDTQYF. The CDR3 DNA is TGTGCCAGCCAGACAGGGTTCAAAGATACGCAGTATTTT.

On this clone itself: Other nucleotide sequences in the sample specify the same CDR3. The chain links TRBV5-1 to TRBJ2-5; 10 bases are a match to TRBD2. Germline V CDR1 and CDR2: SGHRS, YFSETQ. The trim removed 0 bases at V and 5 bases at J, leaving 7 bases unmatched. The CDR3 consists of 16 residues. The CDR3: CASSLEVAGGWETQYF. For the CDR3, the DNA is TGCGCCAGCAGCTTGGAGGTAGCGGGGGGCTGGGAGACCCAGTACTTC.